Listed below are T cell receptor beta chains from one sample, sequenced in a study of blood T cell repertoires in COVID-19. The assay was immunoSEQ multiplex PCR, and TCRdb's table has in-frame clones only and misses some. The table records over 60,000 clones, about 80% of them present only once. Sample: peripheral blood. The source is a woman at least 80 years old with acute or convalescent COVID-19. CDR3s include the opening cysteine and the closing phenylalanine or tryptophan. A D gene is named only where the DNA matches it firmly. The size entry is marked missing in some rows and otherwise reads once, few, many or a size class.

NA	TRBD2	TRBV5-1	TRBJ2-1	CASSSGLARPYNEQFF	TGCGCCAGCAGCTCGGGACTAGCGCGTCCCTACAATGAGCAGTTCTTC
NA	TRBD2	TRBV28	TRBJ2-2	CASSRLAGTGELFF	TGTGCCAGCAGTCGACTAGCGGGTACCGGGGAGCTGTTTTTT
NA	NA	TRBV4-1	TRBJ2-7	CASSQGRLVVEQYF	TGCGCCAGCAGCCAAGGAAGGCTAGTTGTCGAGCAGTACTTC
NA	TRBD2	TRBV19	TRBJ2-3	CASRPTSGGLTDTQYF	TGTGCCAGTAGACCAACTAGCGGCGGCCTCACAGATACGCAGTATTTT
NA	NA	TRBV27	TRBJ1-3	CASSLGGAAGNTIYF	TGTGCCAGCAGCCTGGGGGGGGCAGCTGGAAACACCATATATTTT
once	NA	TRBV4-2	TRBJ2-1	CASSQDLRDNEQFF	TGTGCCAGCAGCCAAGATTTGAGGGACAATGAGCAGTTCTTC
NA	NA	TRBV19	TRBJ2-1	CATGRTVNNEQFF	TGTGCCACCGGGCGGACAGTCAACAATGAGCAGTTCTTC
few	NA	TRBV12-2	TRBJ2-5	CASRFPQDGRETQYF	TGTGCAAGTCGCTTTCCCCAAGATGGGAGGGAGACCCAGTACTTC
NA	TRBD1	TRBV4-1	TRBJ1-4	CASSQEGGQGVKGEKLFF	TGCGCCAGCAGCCAAGAAGGGGGACAGGGGGTGAAGGGTGAAAAACTGTTTTTT
NA	NA	TRBV4-1	TRBJ2-2	CASSQNFPSAGELFF	TGCGCCAGCAGCCAAAATTTCCCGAGTGCCGGGGAGCTGTTTTTT
few	TRBD2	TRBV28	TRBJ2-1	CASSPSGTYEQFF	TGTGCCAGCAGTCCTAGCGGGACTTATGAGCAGTTCTTC
NA	TRBD1	TRBV5-6	TRBJ1-2	CASGASNRGSGYTF	TGTGCCAGCGGAGCCTCAAACAGGGGATCCGGCTACACCTTC
once	TRBD1	TRBV9	TRBJ1-4	CASSSGQGAEKLFF	TGTGCCAGCAGCTCGGGACAGGGGGCGGAAAAACTGTTTTTT
NA	NA	TRBV7-8	TRBJ1-5	CASSPEGNYQPQHF	TGTGCCAGCAGCCCCGAGGGTAATTATCAGCCCCAGCATTTT
NA	NA	TRBV20-1	TRBJ1-1	CRKHKNTEAFF	TGCAGAAAACATAAGAACACTGAAGCTTTCTTT
NA	NA	TRBV7-2	TRBJ1-1	CASSLGAGKMNTEAFF	TGTGCCAGCAGCTTAGGGGCAGGGAAGATGAACACTGAAGCTTTCTTT